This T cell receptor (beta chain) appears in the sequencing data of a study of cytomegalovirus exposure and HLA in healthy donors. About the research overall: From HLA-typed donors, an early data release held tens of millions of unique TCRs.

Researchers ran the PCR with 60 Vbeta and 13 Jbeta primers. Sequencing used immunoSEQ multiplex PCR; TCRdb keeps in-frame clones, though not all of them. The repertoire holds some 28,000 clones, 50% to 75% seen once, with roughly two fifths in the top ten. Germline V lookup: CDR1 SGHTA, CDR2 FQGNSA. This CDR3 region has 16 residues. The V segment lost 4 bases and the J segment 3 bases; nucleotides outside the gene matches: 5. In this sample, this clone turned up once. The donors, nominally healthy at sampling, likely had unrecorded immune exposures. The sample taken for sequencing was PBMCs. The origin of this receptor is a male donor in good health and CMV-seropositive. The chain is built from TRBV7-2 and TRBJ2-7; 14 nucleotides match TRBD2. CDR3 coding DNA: TGTGCCAGCAGCTGGAGAGGGACTAGCGGGAGCTACGAGCAGTACTTC. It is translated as CASSWRGTSGSYEQYF.